Sequencing of this T cell receptor beta chain was carried out in a study of early T cells in non-severe SARS-CoV-2 infection. Study outcomes and limitations: Anti-spike CD8 responses were favored by VDJdb matching, which missed private and CD4 specificities.

Trimming pared 2 bases from V and 0 bases from J, leaving 8 bases between. The CDR3 contains 15 residues. Germline CDR1 SGHTA, CDR2 FQGNSA. Notes on this clonotype: Its cognate antigen is unknown.

Unique molecular identifier tags were affixed to discrete cDNA molecules. MiXCR, run by TCRdb on the 5' RACE reads, gives a single entry per CDR3 protein. The profile shows about 64,000 distinct CDR3 sequences, 18% of them singletons. This sequence joins TRBV7-2 and TRBJ2-1; D unresolved. Sequencing was performed on whole blood, taken at baseline. The TCR was taken from an adult who was a healthcare worker with PCR-confirmed SARS-CoV-2 infection or an uninfected control (not recorded which). This CDR3 is CASSLLAASYNEQFF. Written as DNA, the CDR3 is TGTGCCAGCAGCTTATTGGCAGCCTCCTACAATGAGCAGTTCTTC.